What follows are 21 T cell receptor beta chains derived from one specimen sequenced in a study of T cell responses to AZD1222 COVID-19 vaccine. The assay was immunoSEQ multiplex PCR, and TCRdb's table has in-frame clones only and misses some. Of some 150,000 clones in the sample, approximately 85% were seen once. The sample was peripheral blood, taken on day 0 of AZD1222 vaccination. These receptors were obtained from an adult in good health.

The chain carries TRBV27 and TRBJ2-5; TRBD2 matches at 15 bases. In germline, CDR1 is MNHEY, CDR2 SMNVEV (reference sequence). V shed 8 bases, J shed 2 bases, and the junction held 9 bases outside the gene matches. There are 17 residues in the CDR3. DNA for the CDR3: TGTGCCAGCTCATCGGGACTAGCGGGAGGATGGCAAGAGACCCAGTACTTC. It encodes CASSSGLAGGWQETQYF.

V and J are TRBV3-1 (or the pseudogene TRBV3-2) and TRBJ2-2; 7 nucleotides align to TRBD1. The V and J ends lost 1 base and 6 bases, in that order; junction bases with no gene match: 2. This CDR3 spans 14 amino acids. Germline assignment: CDR1 LGHDT and CDR2 YNNKEL (reference sequence). CDR3 nucleotides: TGTGCCAGCAGCCAAGTACAGGGGTCCGGGGAGCTGTTTTTT. This translates into CASSQVQGSGELFF.

Regarding this clone: This sample includes further DNA sequences coding for the same CDR3. The V call is TRBV3-1 (or the pseudogene TRBV3-2), the J call TRBJ2-7, with D uncertain. The CDR3 runs 12 residues. Germline V lookup: CDR1 LGHDT, CDR2 YNNKEL (reference sequence). Trimming pared 1 base from V and 2 bases from J, leaving 3 bases between. CDR3 bases: TGTGCCAGCAGCCAAGTGGCCTACGAGCAGTACTTC. Encoded protein: CASSQVAYEQYF.

This clone was counted a few times. This rearrangement joins TRBV3-1 (or the pseudogene TRBV3-2) to TRBJ2-1, with 11 bases that match TRBD2. This CDR3 is built from 14 residues. The germline CDR1 and CDR2 sequences are LGHDT and YNNKEL (reference sequence). J was trimmed by 14 bases and V by 4 bases; bases with no gene match: 10. Written as DNA, the CDR3 is TGTGCCAGCAGCCTTAGCGGGGGGGCAGGATATGAGTTCTTC. This encodes CASSLSGGAGYEFF.

This sequence joins TRBV30 and TRBJ1-2; the D is unclear. Germline loops: CDR1 GTSNPN, CDR2 SVGIG (reference sequence). Trimming stripped 8 bases from V and 5 bases from J, with 9 bases between. This CDR3 comprises 10 residues. The CDR3 loop is CAITDYGYTF. In DNA, the CDR3 is TGTGCCATTACAGATTATGGCTACACCTTC.

V is TRBV28 and J is TRBJ1-5; D remains ambiguous. Germline assignment: CDR1 MDHEN and CDR2 SYDVKM. The CDR3 totals 12 residues. Between the trimmed V and J ends, which lost 6 bases and 3 bases, there was a span of 6 bases. The CDR3 nucleotides read TGTGCCAGCAGGGTCCCCAATCAGCCCCAGCATTTT. Protein sequence: CASRVPNQPQHF.

The chain employs TRBV30 and TRBJ1-2; 11 bases align to TRBD1. This CDR3 region has 16 residues. The germline gives CDR1 GTSNPN, CDR2 SVGIG (reference sequence). Unmatched junction bases numbered 11, after V lost 7 bases and J lost 1 base. CDR3 residues: CALPGTGGRFNYGYTF. CDR3 sequence (DNA): TGTGCCTTACCCGGGACAGGGGGTAGATTTAACTATGGCTACACCTTC.

The chain recombines TRBV25-1 with TRBJ1-1; 7 bases align to TRBD1. Germline V gene data show CDR1 as MGHDK and CDR2 as SYGVNS. Trimming at V came to 7 bases and at J to 1 base, leaving 3 bases not matched to a gene. The CDR3 covers 13 residues. The CDR3, as DNA: TGTGCCAGCAAGTGGACAGGGAACACTGAAGCTTTCTTT. Protein: CASKWTGNTEAFF.

This chain connects TRBV6-5 to TRBJ1-3, with D hard to call. Germline CDR1 and CDR2: MNHEY and SVGAGI. The CDR3 loop spans 15 amino acids. V was trimmed by 4 bases and J by 0 bases, leaving 10 bases between them. Here the CDR3 reads CASSLDLTSGNTIYF. CDR3 bases: TGTGCCAGCAGTTTGGATCTTACCTCTGGAAACACCATATATTTT.

The chain joins TRBV21-1 to TRBJ2-2; the D call TRBD2 from the table was never checked on the DNA. TRBV21-1 is an annotated pseudogene. This CDR3 has 15 amino acids. The chain's CDR3 is CASSKWRANTGELFF. CDR3 sequence (DNA): TGTGCCAGCAGCAAGTGGAGGGCGAACACCGGGGAGCTGTTTTTT.

The chain links TRBV5-1 to TRBJ1-4; D gene ambiguous. The V and J ends lost 0 bases and 7 bases respectively, with 4 bases between them. Germline CDR1 reads SGHRS; CDR2 reads YFSETQ. The CDR3 totals 12 residues. Written as DNA, the CDR3 is TGCGCCAGCAGCTTGGACGCTGAAAAACTGTTTTTT. Its translation is CASSLDAEKLFF. The complete variable domain, with remaining parts taken from reference TRBV5-1 and TRBJ1-4, reads KAGVTQTPRYLIKTRGQQVTLSCSPISGHRSVSWYQQTPGQGLQFLFEYFSETQRNKGNFPGRFSGRQFSNSRSEMNVSTLELGDSALYLCASSLDAEKLFFGSGTQLSVL.

V usage is TRBV10-3 and J usage is TRBJ2-3, with 12 positions matching TRBD2. This CDR3 has 18 amino acids. The J segment lost 0 bases and the V segment lost 2 bases, leaving 6 bases of the junction unmatched. Germline V gives CDR1 ENHRY, CDR2 SYGVKD. As DNA, the CDR3 is TGTGCCATCAGTGAGACACCGACTAGCGGGGGAAGCACAGATACGCAGTATTTT. Its translation: CAISETPTSGGSTDTQYF.

This CDR3 reads CASSRDSREHYGYTF. Here the CDR3 DNA reads TGTGCCAGCAGCCGTGATTCTAGGGAACACTATGGCTACACCTTC. The chain has TRBV5-4 and TRBJ1-2; D is unclear. The V gene's germline CDR1 is SGHNT and CDR2 YYREEE (reference sequence). The V end lost 4 bases, the J end lost 3 bases, and 16 bases lay between the germline ends. The CDR3 runs to 15 residues.

This clone showed up just once. V gene TRBV5-1 combines with J gene TRBJ2-3; D not resolved. Germline-derived CDR1 and CDR2 are SGHRS and YFSETQ. V was cut by 5 bases and J by 0 bases, with 10 bases left in between. The CDR3 sequence is 14 residues long. The CDR3, as DNA: TGCGCCAGCAGGGGCGCTACTAGCACAGATACGCAGTATTTT. It specifies CASRGATSTDTQYF.

The gene calls are TRBV4-2 and TRBJ2-5; 14 bases line up with TRBD2. Germline lookup yields CDR1 LGHNA and CDR2 YNFKEQ. The CDR3 has 18 amino acids. V shed 4 bases, J shed 3 bases, and the junction held 10 bases outside the gene matches. CDR3 loop: CASSPRLAGGKEEETQYF. The CDR3 region has the DNA TGTGCCAGCAGCCCCCGACTAGCGGGGGGGAAGGAAGAAGAGACCCAGTACTTC.

The rearrangement joins TRBV19 to TRBJ1-2; TRBD1 is a possible D gene (5 bases). The length of the CDR3 is 14 residues. Trimming took off 4 bases at V and 0 bases at J, with 9 bases between the two ends. Germline V gene lookup returns CDR1 LNHDA and CDR2 SQIVND (reference sequence). CDR3 sequence (DNA): TGTGCCAGTAGTACCCAGACAGCTAACTATGGCTACACCTTC. Translating it yields CASSTQTANYGYTF.

The sample holds a few counts of this clone. The chain joins TRBV5-4 to TRBJ1-2; perhaps TRBD1 as D (6 bases). CDR1 and CDR2 (germline): SGHNT, YYREEE (reference sequence). This CDR3 has 15 amino acids. The V gene lost 6 bases and the J gene lost 3 bases, with 18 bases spanning the gap. The CDR3 nucleotides are TGTGCCAGCACCCTTGGTGGGACACCATACTATGGCTACACCTTC. Protein product: CASTLGGTPYYGYTF.

This clone has just one count. The chain combines TRBV11-2 with TRBJ1-2; no clear D gene. The germline CDR1 and CDR2 sequences are SGHAT and FQNNGV. This CDR3 has 15 residues. The V and J ends lost 1 base and 5 bases respectively, with 14 bases between them. The CDR3 sequence: CASSLVPSPVYGYTF. CDR3 sequence (DNA): TGTGCCAGCAGCTTAGTCCCTTCTCCAGTGTATGGCTACACCTTC.

The chain links TRBV4-1 to TRBJ1-1; D remains unclear. Germline CDR1 is MGHRA and CDR2 is YSYEKL. CDR3 size: 18 residues. Trimming pared 1 base from V and 0 bases from J, leaving 18 bases between. The CDR3 region is CASSQAPGRGRMNTEAFF. CDR3 DNA: TGCGCCAGCAGCCAAGCTCCCGGGCGAGGAAGGATGAACACTGAAGCTTTCTTT.

The genes are TRBV5-8 and TRBJ2-1; the match to TRBD2 covers 10 bases. The CDR3 is 15 amino acids. V dropped 6 bases and J dropped 4; count of bases not matched to a gene: 7. Per germline, CDR1 SGHTS and CDR2 YDEGEE. This CDR3 is CASTRSGRSYNEQFF. The CDR3 DNA reads TGTGCCAGCACCCGTAGCGGGAGGTCTTACAATGAGCAGTTCTTC.

The chain combines TRBV27 with TRBJ2-3; possible D gene TRBD2, 5 bases. This CDR3 contains 15 residues. Germline loops: CDR1 MNHEY, CDR2 SMNVEV (reference sequence). The V end lost 3 bases, the J end lost 0 bases, and 10 bases lay between the germline ends. DNA of the CDR3: TGTGCCAGCAGTTTGACTACAGCTAGCACAGATACGCAGTATTTT. It translates to CASSLTTASTDTQYF.